Shown below are 13 T cell receptor beta chains from a single sample sequenced in a study of OX40 agonist ivuxolimab in advanced cancers. Sequencing was performed with immunoSEQ multiplex PCR; in TCRdb, only in-frame clones are kept and a portion is missing. The top ten clones hold about 35% of a sample with 30,000 to 35,000 clones, approximately 90% of them seen once. Material: CD4+ or CD8+ T cells sorted from blood, obtained in a trial of the OX40 agonist ivuxolimab. The receptors here all came from an adult with an advanced solid tumor such as melanoma, head and neck, liver or kidney cancer.

The chain is built from TRBV14 and TRBJ2-1, with a weak D call TRBD2 (5 bases). V was trimmed by 4 bases and J by 4 bases, leaving 8 bases between them. This CDR3 is built from 13 residues. Per germline, CDR1 SGHDN and CDR2 FVKESK. CDR3 sequence (DNA): TGTGCCAGCAGCCCTACTAGTTACAATGAGCAGTTCTTC. This translates into CASSPTSYNEQFF.

The chain's CDR3 is CATGEQGRTYEQYF. DNA of the CDR3: TGTGCCACCGGGGAACAGGGCCGAACCTACGAGCAGTACTTC. The chain joins TRBV15 to TRBJ2-7, with a weak D call TRBD1 (6 bases). The germline V and J ends were trimmed by 8 bases and 2 bases, with 16 bases remaining between them. The germline gives CDR1 LNHNV, CDR2 YYDKDF (reference sequence). The CDR3 consists of 14 residues.

V usage is TRBV6-5 and J usage is TRBJ1-1; a weak D match, TRBD1 (6 bases). CDR3 length: 14 residues. CDR1 and CDR2 from the germline V gene are MNHEY and SVGAGI. The V gene lost 6 bases and the J gene lost 1 base, with 12 bases spanning the gap. Here the CDR3 reads CASSSLGQNTEAFF. Here the CDR3 DNA reads TGTGCCAGCAGCAGCCTGGGACAGAACACTGAAGCTTTCTTT.

The rearrangement links TRBV4-1 to TRBJ2-2, with TRBD2 identical over 8 bases. V dropped 1 base and J dropped 8; count of bases not matched to a gene: 12. The CDR3 runs to 17 residues. Germline loops: CDR1 MGHRA, CDR2 YSYEKL. This CDR3 is CASSQVGPLSGRGELFF. Written as DNA, the CDR3 is TGCGCCAGCAGCCAAGTGGGGCCCTTAAGCGGGAGAGGGGAGCTGTTTTTT.

This chain connects TRBV30 to TRBJ2-7, with D uncertain. Germline CDR1 reads GTSNPN; CDR2 reads SVGIG (reference sequence). Trimming removed 3 bases at V and 3 bases at J, with 3 bases between. This CDR3 spans 10 amino acids. DNA for the CDR3: TGTGCCTGGAGCCACTACGAGCAGTACTTC. This gives the protein CAWSHYEQYF.

The chain couples TRBV9 to TRBJ2-7, with D possibly being TRBD1 or TRBD2 (7 bases each). Germline V lookup: CDR1 SGDLS, CDR2 YYNGEE. V lost 3 bases and J lost 3, with 19 bases in between. This CDR3 comprises 16 residues. The CDR3 nucleotides are TGTGCCAGCAGCGAGGGAGGGGACAGTGTATACTACGAGCAGTACTTC. It yields the protein CASSEGGDSVYYEQYF.

This chain connects TRBV19 to TRBJ1-2; perhaps TRBD1 as D (6 bases). V lost 7 bases, J lost 7 bases, and 13 bases lay in between. The CDR3 contains 12 residues. Per the germline V gene, CDR1 is LNHDA and CDR2 is SQIVND (reference sequence). The CDR3 region has the DNA TGTGCCAGTAATCTAGGGGGAGCTGGCTACACCTTC. Protein sequence: CASNLGGAGYTF.

CDR3 bases: TGTGCCAGCAGCCAAGGAGGGGGGAACACTGAAGCTTTCTTT. Translated, it gives CASSQGGGNTEAFF. V is TRBV4-2 and J is TRBJ1-1; a weak D match, TRBD1 (6 bases). V lost 1 base, J lost 1 base, and 7 bases lay in between. This CDR3 is 14 amino acids long. CDR1 is LGHNA and CDR2 is YNFKEQ in the germline V gene.

This sequence joins TRBV19 and TRBJ1-5; D perhaps matches TRBD1 (6 bases). The V end was cut by 0 bases, the J end by 9 bases, with 15 bases between. The germline CDR1 and CDR2 sequences are LNHDA and SQIVND (reference sequence). This CDR3 has 15 residues. In DNA, the CDR3 is TGTGCCAGTAGTATAGATATACAGGGATGGGGGCCCCAGCATTTT. Encoded protein: CASSIDIQGWGPQHF.

The gene calls are TRBV11-2 and TRBJ1-1; D possibly corresponds to TRBD1 (5 bases). V was pared by 2 bases and J by 8 bases, with 9 bases between. CDR3 length equals 12 residues. The germline V gene has CDR1 SGHAT and CDR2 FQNNGV. DNA of the CDR3: TGTGCCAGCAGCTTAAGCGGACAAGAAGCTTTCTTT. It specifies CASSLSGQEAFF.

The chain employs TRBV29-1 and TRBJ2-3; 10 bases fit TRBD2. Germline CDR1 reads SQVTM; CDR2 reads ANQGSEA. The length of the CDR3 is 15 residues. The junction had 3 bases not matched to a gene; V was cut back by 1 base and J by 2 bases. The CDR3 DNA is TGCAGCGTTGAAGGGACTAGCGGCCTCACAGATACGCAGTATTTT. This codes for CSVEGTSGLTDTQYF.

The V and J genes are TRBV27 and TRBJ1-1; perhaps TRBD1 as D (5 bases). V lost 0 bases and J 2 bases, leaving 10 bases between the germline ends. Germline CDR1 and CDR2: MNHEY and SMNVEV (reference sequence). The CDR3 loop spans 15 amino acids. This CDR3 reads CASSLSGRVNTEAFF. In DNA form, the CDR3 reads TGTGCCAGCAGTTTATCAGGCAGGGTTAACACTGAAGCTTTCTTT.

The chain employs TRBV7-3 and TRBJ2-1; 8 nucleotides line up with TRBD2. V shed 2 bases and J 7 bases; nucleotides not matched to a gene: 4. The germline V gene has CDR1 SGHTA and CDR2 FQGTGA. The CDR3 extends over 14 amino acids. CDR3 nucleotides: TGTGCCAGCAGCTTAGGGTCTAGCGGGAATGAGCAGTTCTTC. Translation gives CASSLGSSGNEQFF.